This entry features one T cell receptor (beta chain) sequence. Germline V gene lookup returns CDR1 SGDLS and CDR2 YYNGEE. The CDR3 contains 17 residues. With 0 bases clipped from V and 5 bases from J, the junction kept 12 bases outside the gene matches. Authors' processing steps: Reference gene primers were amplified, and this amplification served to estimate nucleated cell counts. The protocol was immunoSEQ multiplex PCR, while the TCRdb copy is restricted to in-frame clones and leaves out a portion. Clone size and the V and J calls come from that table; the DNA yielded D and trimming. The sample lists approximately 180,000 clones; 87% were seen once. These data belong to a study of blood T cell repertoires in COVID-19. About the study: Whether acute or convalescent, the COVID-19 samples came from the United States, Italy and Spain. From T cells, B-cell-depleted T cells, or PBMCs came the material, which was cDNA or gDNA.

This chain joins TRBV9 and TRBJ2-5; 8 positions match TRBD1. This receptor was identified in a woman in her 50s with acute or convalescent COVID-19. Sequencing was carried out using peripheral blood. CDR3 coding DNA: TGTGCCAGCAGCGTAGAAGGTGGACAGGGCGTTGGGGAGACCCAGTACTTC. This sequence encodes CASSVEGGQGVGETQYF.